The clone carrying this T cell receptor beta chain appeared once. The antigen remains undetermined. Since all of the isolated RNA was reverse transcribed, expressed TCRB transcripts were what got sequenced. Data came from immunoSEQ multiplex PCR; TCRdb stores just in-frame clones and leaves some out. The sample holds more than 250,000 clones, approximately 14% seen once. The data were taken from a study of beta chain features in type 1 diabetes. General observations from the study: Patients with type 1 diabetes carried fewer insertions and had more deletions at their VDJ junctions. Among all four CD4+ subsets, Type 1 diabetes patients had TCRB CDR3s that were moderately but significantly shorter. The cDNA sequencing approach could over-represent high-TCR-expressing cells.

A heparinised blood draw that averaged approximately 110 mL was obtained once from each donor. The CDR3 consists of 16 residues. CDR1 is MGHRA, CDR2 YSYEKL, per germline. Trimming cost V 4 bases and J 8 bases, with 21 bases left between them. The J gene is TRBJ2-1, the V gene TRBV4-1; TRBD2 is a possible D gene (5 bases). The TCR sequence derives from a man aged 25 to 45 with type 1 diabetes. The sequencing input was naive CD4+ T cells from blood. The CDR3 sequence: CASSRNSPIGGHEQFF. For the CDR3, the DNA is TGCGCCAGCAGCCGCAACTCCCCTATAGGAGGACATGAGCAGTTCTTC.